This entry describes one TCR beta chain. The data stem from a study of blood T cell repertoires in COVID-19. Study summary: The cDNA or gDNA used as material had been derived from T cells, B-cell-depleted T cells, or PBMCs.

Here immunoSEQ multiplex PCR was the method, and the copy in TCRdb shows in-frame clones only, minus some. The table lists tens of thousands of clones, 65% to 80% of them singletons. The material sequenced was peripheral blood. This receptor was obtained from a woman older than 75 with active or convalescent COVID-19.

The CDR3, as DNA: TGTGCCAGCTCACCTACGGGTGGTGAGCAGTTCTTC. Amino acid sequence: CASSPTGGEQFF. The rearrangement uses TRBV18 and TRBJ2-1; D unclear. The germline V gene has CDR1 KGHSH and CDR2 LQKENI. The CDR3 loop spans 12 amino acids. V was cut by 3 bases and J by 9 bases, with 9 bases left in between.